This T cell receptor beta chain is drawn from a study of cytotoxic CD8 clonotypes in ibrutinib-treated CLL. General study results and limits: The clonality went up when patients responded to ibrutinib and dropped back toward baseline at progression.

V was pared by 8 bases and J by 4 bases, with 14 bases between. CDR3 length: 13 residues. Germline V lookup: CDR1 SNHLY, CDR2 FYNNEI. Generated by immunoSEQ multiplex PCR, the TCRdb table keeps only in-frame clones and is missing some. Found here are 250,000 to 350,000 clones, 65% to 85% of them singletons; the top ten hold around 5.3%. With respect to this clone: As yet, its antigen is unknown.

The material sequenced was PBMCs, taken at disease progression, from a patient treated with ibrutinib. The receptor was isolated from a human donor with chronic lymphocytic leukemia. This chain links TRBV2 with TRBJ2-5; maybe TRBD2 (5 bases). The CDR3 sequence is CASAADSIETQYF. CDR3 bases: TGTGCCAGCGCTGCGGACTCTATAGAGACCCAGTACTTC. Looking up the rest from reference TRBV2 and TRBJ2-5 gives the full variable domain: EPEVTQTPSHQVTQMGQEVILRCVPISNHLYFYWYRQILGQKVEFLVSFYNNEISEKSEIFDDQFSVERPDGSNFTLKIRSTKLEDSAMYFCASAADSIETQYFGPGTRLLVL.